The T cell receptor beta chain described here comes from a study of graft-versus-host responses after intestinal transplantation. Background on the study: Recipients got multivisceral, liver-intestinal, or isolated intestinal transplants. Every recipient had anti-thymocyte globulin induction and three to four years of tacrolimus plus steroids.

Regarding this clone: The antigen is undetermined.

The method was immunoSEQ multiplex PCR; TCRdb's version includes in-frame clones alone and lacks a portion of them. The repertoire includes 100,000 to 140,000 clones, approximately 88% of them detected once, and less than 0.85% sits in the top ten. Study results and limitations: Early after transplant, HvG clones declined as circulating GvH clones peaked. Detected in recipient marrow were GvH clones, some of which were first observed in ileum or blood.

With V trimmed by 5 bases and J by 7 bases, 6 bases remained unmatched. Germline V gives CDR1 SNHLY, CDR2 FYNNEI. The CDR3 is made up of 13 amino acids. This material consisted of unstimulated CD4+ T cells sorted from spleen or lymph node cells, taken before transplant. This clonotype was obtained from a human donor who was the organ donor for an intestinal transplant. The chain recombines TRBV2 with TRBJ2-7, with 9 bases fitting TRBD1. CDR3 protein: CASSTGGWGEQYF. CDR3 coding DNA: TGTGCCAGCAGTACAGGGGGCTGGGGTGAGCAGTACTTC.